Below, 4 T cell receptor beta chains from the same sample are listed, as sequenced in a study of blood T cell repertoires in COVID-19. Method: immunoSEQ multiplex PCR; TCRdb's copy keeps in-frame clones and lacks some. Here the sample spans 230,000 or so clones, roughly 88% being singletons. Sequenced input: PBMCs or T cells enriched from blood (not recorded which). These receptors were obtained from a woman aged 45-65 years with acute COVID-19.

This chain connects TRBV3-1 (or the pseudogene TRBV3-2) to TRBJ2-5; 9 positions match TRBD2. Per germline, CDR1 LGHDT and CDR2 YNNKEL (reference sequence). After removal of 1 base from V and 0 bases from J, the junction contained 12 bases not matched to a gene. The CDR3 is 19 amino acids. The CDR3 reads CASSQVALAGGQYQETQYF. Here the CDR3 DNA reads TGTGCCAGCAGCCAAGTTGCCTTGGCGGGAGGGCAGTACCAAGAGACCCAGTACTTC.

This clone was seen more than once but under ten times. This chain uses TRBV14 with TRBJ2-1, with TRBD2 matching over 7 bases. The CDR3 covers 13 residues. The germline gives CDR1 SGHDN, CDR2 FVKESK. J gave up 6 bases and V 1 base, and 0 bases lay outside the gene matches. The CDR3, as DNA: TGTGCCAGCAGCCAAGGGACTAGCAATGAGCAGTTCTTC. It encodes CASSQGTSNEQFF.

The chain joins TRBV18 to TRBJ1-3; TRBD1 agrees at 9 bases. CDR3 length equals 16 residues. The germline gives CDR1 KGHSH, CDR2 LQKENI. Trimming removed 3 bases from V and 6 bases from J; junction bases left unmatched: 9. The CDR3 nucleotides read TGTGCCAGCTCACCCTGGGACAGGGAGAAGCCAAACACCATATATTTT. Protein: CASSPWDREKPNTIYF.

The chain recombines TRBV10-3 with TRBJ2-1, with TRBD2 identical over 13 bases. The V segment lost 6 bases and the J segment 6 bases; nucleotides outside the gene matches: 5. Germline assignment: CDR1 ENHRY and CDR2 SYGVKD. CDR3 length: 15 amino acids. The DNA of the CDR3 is TGTGCCATCAGCGCGACTAGCGGGAGGTCCAATGAGCAGTTCTTC. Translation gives CAISATSGRSNEQFF.